This T cell receptor (beta chain) was recorded in a study of T-cell memory formation after mild COVID-19. A remark on this clonotype: Its antigen is unknown.

Constant-segment primers and 5'RACE yielded cDNA libraries for TCR alpha and TCR beta, each carrying sample barcodes and UMIs. TCRdb reprocessed the 5' RACE reads via MiXCR and lists one record per CDR3 protein. The sample holds under 300,000 distinct CDR3 sequences, approximately 16% seen once. Findings and limits, study-wide: Some clones that responded were present in memory (sampled pre-infection), which suggests cross-reactive memory joined.

The CDR3 totals 12 residues. Looked up from germline, CDR1 is DFQATT and CDR2 is SNEGSKA (reference sequence). Trimming removed 5 bases at V and 3 bases at J, with 10 bases between. The V and J genes are TRBV20-1 and TRBJ2-5; possible D gene TRBD1, 6 bases. This clonotype was sampled from a man aged 18 to 29 who had mild COVID-19 (a few samples of this study predate the infection). Cell type and time point are not known. Sequencing was done on a sample of PBMCs or a T cell subset sorted from them (not recorded which). CDR3 loop: CSASRGKETQYF. The CDR3 DNA reads as TGCAGTGCTTCCAGGGGTAAAGAGACCCAGTACTTC.